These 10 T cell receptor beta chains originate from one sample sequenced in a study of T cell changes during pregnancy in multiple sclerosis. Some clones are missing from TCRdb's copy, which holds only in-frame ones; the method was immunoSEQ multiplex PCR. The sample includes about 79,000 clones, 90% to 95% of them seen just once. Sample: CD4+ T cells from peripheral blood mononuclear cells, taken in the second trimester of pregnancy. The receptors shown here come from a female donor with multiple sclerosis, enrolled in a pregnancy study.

The chain's CDR3 is CASSLQAGELFF. The CDR3 coding sequence is TGCGCCAGCAGCCTACAAGCCGGGGAGCTGTTTTTT. The chain recombines TRBV4-3 with TRBJ2-2; D gene uncertain. The V end lost 4 bases, the J end lost 6 bases, and 6 bases lay between the germline ends. Germline V CDR1 and CDR2: LGHNA, YSLEER. The CDR3 consists of 12 residues.

CDR3: CASSRRQMNTGELFF. CDR3 coding DNA: TGTGCCAGCAGTCGAAGACAGATGAACACCGGGGAGCTGTTTTTT. The V call is TRBV27, the J call TRBJ2-2; tentative D call: TRBD1 (5 bases). The ends were cut back, 5 bases at V and 1 base at J, with 11 bases in the middle. Per germline, CDR1 MNHEY and CDR2 SMNVEV (reference sequence). The CDR3 is 15 amino acids.

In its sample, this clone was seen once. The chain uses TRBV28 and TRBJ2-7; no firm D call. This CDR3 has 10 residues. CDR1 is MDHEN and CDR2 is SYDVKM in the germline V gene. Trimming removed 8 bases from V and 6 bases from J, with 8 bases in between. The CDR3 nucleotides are TGTGCCAGCCTACCCTCCGAGCAGTACTTC. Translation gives CASLPSEQYF. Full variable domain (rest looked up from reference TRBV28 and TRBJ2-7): DVKVTQSSRYLVKRTGEKVFLECVQDMDHENMFWYRQDPGLGLRLIYFSYDVKMKEKGDIPEGYSVSREKKERFSLILESASTNQTSMYLCASLPSEQYFGPGTRLTVT.

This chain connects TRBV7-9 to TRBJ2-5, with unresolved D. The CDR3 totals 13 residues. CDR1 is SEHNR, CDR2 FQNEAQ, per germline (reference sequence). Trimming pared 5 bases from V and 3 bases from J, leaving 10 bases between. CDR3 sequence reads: CASSQRLEETQYF. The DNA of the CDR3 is TGTGCCAGCAGCCAAAGACTGGAAGAGACCCAGTACTTC.

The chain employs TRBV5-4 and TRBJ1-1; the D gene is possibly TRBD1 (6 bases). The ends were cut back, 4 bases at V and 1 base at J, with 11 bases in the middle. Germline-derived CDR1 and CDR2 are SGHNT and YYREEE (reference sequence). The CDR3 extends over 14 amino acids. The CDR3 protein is CASSRGAGNTEAFF. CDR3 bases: TGTGCCAGCAGCCGGGGGGCGGGGAACACTGAAGCTTTCTTT.

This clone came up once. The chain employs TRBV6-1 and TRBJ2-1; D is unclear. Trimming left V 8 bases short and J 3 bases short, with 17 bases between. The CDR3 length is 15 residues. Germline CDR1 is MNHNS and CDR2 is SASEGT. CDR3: CASVVSSAFYNEQFF. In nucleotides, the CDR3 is TGTGCCAGCGTGGTTAGCTCAGCCTTCTACAATGAGCAGTTCTTC.

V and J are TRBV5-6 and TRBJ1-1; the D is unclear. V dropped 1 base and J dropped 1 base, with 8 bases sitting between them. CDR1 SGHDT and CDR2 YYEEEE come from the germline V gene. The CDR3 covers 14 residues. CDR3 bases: TGTGCCAGCAGCTTGTCCGCAGGGAACACTGAAGCTTTCTTT. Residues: CASSLSAGNTEAFF.

This CDR3 reads CASSLSQGTNEKLFF. DNA for the CDR3: TGTGCCAGCAGTTTATCTCAGGGTACTAATGAAAAACTGTTTTTT. V and J are TRBV27 and TRBJ1-4, with D maybe TRBD1 (5 bases). The CDR3 is 15 amino acids. CDR1 is MNHEY, CDR2 SMNVEV, per germline (reference sequence). Trimming took 0 bases from V and 2 from J, leaving 7 bases between them.

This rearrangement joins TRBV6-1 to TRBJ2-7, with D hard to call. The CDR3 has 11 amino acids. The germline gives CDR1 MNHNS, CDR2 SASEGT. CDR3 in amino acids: CAATLRREQYF. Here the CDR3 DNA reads TGTGCTGCGACACTCCGGCGAGAGCAGTACTTC.

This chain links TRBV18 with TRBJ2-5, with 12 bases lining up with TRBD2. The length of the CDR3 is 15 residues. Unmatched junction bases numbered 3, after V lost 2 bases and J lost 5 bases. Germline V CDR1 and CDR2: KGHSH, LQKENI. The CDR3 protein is CASSPRLAGAETQYF. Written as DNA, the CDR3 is TGTGCCAGCTCACCAAGACTAGCGGGAGCGGAGACCCAGTACTTC.